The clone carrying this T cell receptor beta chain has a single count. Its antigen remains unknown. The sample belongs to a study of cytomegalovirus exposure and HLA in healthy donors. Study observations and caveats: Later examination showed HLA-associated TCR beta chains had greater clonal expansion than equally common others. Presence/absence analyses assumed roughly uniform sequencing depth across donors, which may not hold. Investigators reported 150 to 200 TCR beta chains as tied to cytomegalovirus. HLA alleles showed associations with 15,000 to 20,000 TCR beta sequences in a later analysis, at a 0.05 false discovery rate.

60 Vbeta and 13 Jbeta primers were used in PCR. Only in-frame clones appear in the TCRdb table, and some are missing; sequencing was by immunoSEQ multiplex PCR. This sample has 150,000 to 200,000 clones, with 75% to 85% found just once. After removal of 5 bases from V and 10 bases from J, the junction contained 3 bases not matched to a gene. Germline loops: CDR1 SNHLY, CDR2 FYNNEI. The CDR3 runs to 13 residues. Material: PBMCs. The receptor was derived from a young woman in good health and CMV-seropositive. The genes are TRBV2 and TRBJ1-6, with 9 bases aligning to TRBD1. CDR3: CASSPGQGSPLHF. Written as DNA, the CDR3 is TGTGCCAGCAGTCCGGGACAGGGATCACCCCTCCACTTT.